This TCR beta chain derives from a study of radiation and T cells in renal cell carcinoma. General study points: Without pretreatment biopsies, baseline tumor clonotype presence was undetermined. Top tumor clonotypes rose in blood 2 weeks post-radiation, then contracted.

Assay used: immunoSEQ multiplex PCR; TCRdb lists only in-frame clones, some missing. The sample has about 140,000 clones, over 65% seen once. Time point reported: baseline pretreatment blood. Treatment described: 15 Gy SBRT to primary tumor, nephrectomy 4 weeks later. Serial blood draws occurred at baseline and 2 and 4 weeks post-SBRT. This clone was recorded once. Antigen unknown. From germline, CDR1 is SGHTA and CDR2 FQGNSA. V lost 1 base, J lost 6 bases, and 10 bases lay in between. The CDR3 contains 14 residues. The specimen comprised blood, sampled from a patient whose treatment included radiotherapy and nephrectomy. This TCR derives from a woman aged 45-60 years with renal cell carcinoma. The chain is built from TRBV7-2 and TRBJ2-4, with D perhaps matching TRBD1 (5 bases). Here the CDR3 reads CASSLEGDGNIQYF. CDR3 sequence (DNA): TGTGCCAGCAGCTTAGAAGGGGATGGAAACATTCAGTACTTC. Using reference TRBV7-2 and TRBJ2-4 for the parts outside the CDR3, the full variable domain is GAGVSQSPSNKVTEKGKDVELRCDPISGHTALYWYRQSLGQGLEFLIYFQGNSAPDKSGLPSDRFSAERTGGSVSTLTIQRTQQEDSAVYLCASSLEGDGNIQYFGAGTRLSVL.